Below, one T cell receptor (beta chain) is given with its context. This clone was observed once. Its recognized antigen is unknown. No quality values exist for individual bases; no much larger clone is one base distant. The entry originates in a study of shared T cell receptors in the human thymus (dated by TCRdb to about 2021). Regarding the research as a whole: The study examined how self-reactive, shared T-cell receptor alpha chains are generated in the human thymus.

Libraries were made using the immunoSEQ multiplex PCR assay. TCRdb holds this immuneACCESS table with in-frame rearrangements only. Some clones are missing; in checked studies, unresolved V genes explain under half, and the rest has no known cause. This sample holds 650,000 to 950,000 clones; approximately 85% were observed only once. The top ten clonotypes cover more than 0.01% of the sample. V is trimmed back by 5 bases and J by 14 bases, and the junction contains 12 bases that no gene match accounts for. CDR1 and CDR2, looked up from the germline V gene, are MDHEN and SYDVKM. From its cysteine to its phenylalanine, the CDR3 spans 13 amino acids. The read is trimmed to its CDR3 DNA, 39 bases read in frame from base 1. This sample was shared with a second study, whose subject was human thymus T cells. The second paper further reports: Immunologically healthy infants undergoing open corrective cardiac surgery for congenital heart defects in Finland were used as donors. The thymus tissue came from surgical resects taken out during corrective cardiac surgery. Usage of V and J gene segments appeared to be biased in both the thymic and the peripheral blood repertoires. The related research reported highly overlapping thymic TCR repertoires among unrelated individuals. The study described the TCR alpha and beta repertoires in about eight infant thymus samples and a handful of matching peripheral blood samples. Donor ages ranged from about 6 to 244 days, and the cohort comprised six or seven male and a couple of female infants. After being mechanically released from the tissue, thymocytes were kept at -70 degrees C in pellets of about 8.5-32 million cells. Genomic DNA was extracted from frozen cell pellets with a QIAsymphony instrument. Using the immunoSEQ multiplex PCR assay, the TCRB and TCRAD loci were amplified from a standardized quantity of quality-controlled genomic DNA. The V(D)J region was spanned by amplicons of a length sufficient to cover the CDR3 and to identify V and J genes. Through the commercial immunoSEQ service, the amplicons were sequenced on an Illumina platform. Primer bias and sequencing errors were corrected as previously described, and TCRAD and TCRB were defined on the basis of the IMGT database. Repertoires were analysed with immunoSEQ Analyzer 3.0 and VDJTools, covering basic statistics, V/J segment usage, diversity estimates, rarefaction and pairwise overlap. Diversity was estimated with Chao1, ChaoE, Efron-Thisted, Shannon and inverse Simpson indices, and also on datasets down-sampled to the smallest sample. For repertoire overlap, CDR3 nucleotide sequence, V gene and J gene had to match strictly, and clustering was done by Jaccard-based multidimensional scaling. Thymus samples yielded on average roughly 810,000 unique TCRB clonotypes, compared with around 79,000 from blood samples.

This clonotype originated in a girl under two years old with a congenital heart defect. Donor details come from another sample of the same person, matched by shared clones. The sample was thymocytes. This sequence uses TRBV28 and TRBJ2-4; a stretch of 7 junction bases matches TRBD2. The CDR3 loop reads CASSPSGGGNKYF. In nucleotides, the sequence is TGTGCCAGCAGTCCCTCTGGGGGGGGTAATAAGTACTTC.